These T cell receptor beta chains were read from a single sample in a study of blood T cell repertoires in COVID-19. Some clones are missing from TCRdb's copy, which holds only in-frame ones; the method was immunoSEQ multiplex PCR. Of 150,000 to 200,000 clones in the sample, around four fifths were seen once. Sequencing used PBMCs or T cells enriched from blood (not recorded which). These receptors came from a woman aged 45 to 65 who had recovered from COVID-19. CDR3s include the opening cysteine and the closing phenylalanine or tryptophan. The listing skips clone size in some rows; elsewhere it reads once, few, many or a size class.

length	V	size	J	CDR3
16	TRBV7-9	NA	TRBJ2-3	CASSPWDRGSTDTQYF
15	TRBV2	NA	TRBJ2-7	CASSASGVPTYEQYF
13	TRBV5-4	NA	TRBJ1-6	CASSLQGNSPLHF
15	TRBV7-9	NA	TRBJ1-3	CASSLKRGDGNTIYF
14	TRBV6-5	NA	TRBJ2-3	CASRQGVVTDTQYF
16	TRBV7-2	NA	TRBJ2-3	CASSSRTRAITDTQYF
18	TRBV5-3	NA	TRBJ1-4	CARSLASGGPPRNEKLFF
16	TRBV3-1/TRBV3-2	NA	TRBJ2-1	CASSQELAGVRNEQFF
15	TRBV10-3	NA	TRBJ2-1	CAISETGGNYNEQFF
15	TRBV7-2	NA	TRBJ2-7	CASSLNRGAPYEQYF
15	TRBV18	few	TRBJ1-2	CASSPVRQTAYGYTF
16	TRBV25-1	NA	TRBJ2-7	CASSAYEGQGIHEQYF
16	TRBV6-1	NA	TRBJ2-7	CASSGRDHPAKGEQYF
15	TRBV19	NA	TRBJ2-1	CASSRDSSAYNEQFF
12	TRBV19	NA	TRBJ1-5	CDPHRDNQPQHF
14	TRBV28	once	TRBJ1-3	CASRGGQAGNTIYF
15	TRBV18	NA	TRBJ2-7	CASSPRIVTAYEQYF
13	TRBV3-1/TRBV3-2	NA	TRBJ2-7	CASSLLGGYEQYF
15	TRBV6-7	NA	TRBJ1-5	CASSGDRGCNQPQHF
16	TRBV7-3	NA	TRBJ2-5	CASSLRGTKFGETQYF
14	TRBV6-5	NA	TRBJ1-2	CASSYSARAGGYTF
16	TRBV5-1	NA	TRBJ2-5	CASSFRTSGKQETQYF
13	TRBV2	NA	TRBJ2-3	CASIDRATDTQYF
14	TRBV10-3	NA	TRBJ1-3	CAIRRTGSGNTIYF
15	TRBV4-2	NA	TRBJ1-5	CASSQDPGWSQPQHF
12	TRBV6-6	NA	TRBJ2-1	CASSAGRGEQFF
17	TRBV3-1/TRBV3-2	once	TRBJ2-5	CASSLRFGTGYQETQYF
15	TRBV18	NA	TRBJ2-1	CASSQNSGSVGEQFF
13	TRBV29-1	NA	TRBJ1-6	CSVAVLVNSPLHF
14	TRBV13	NA	TRBJ2-6	CASSTYSGANVLTF
15	TRBV11-3	NA	TRBJ1-2	CASSLESGGNSGYTF
11	TRBV27	NA	TRBJ2-7	CASAGSYEQYF
13	TRBV3-1/TRBV3-2	NA	TRBJ2-7	CASSPFGSYEQYF
15	TRBV4-2	NA	TRBJ1-1	CASSQAVTGITEAFF
13	TRBV7-2	once	TRBJ1-1	CASSRAGETEAFF
15	TRBV27	NA	TRBJ1-5	CASSSRGQGNQPQHF
13	TRBV25-1	NA	TRBJ1-2	CASSELQGVGYTF